This paragraph covers one TCR beta chain sequence. Antigen: not known. Assay used: immunoSEQ multiplex PCR; TCRdb lists only in-frame clones, some missing. Among 50,000 to 70,000 clones listed, around 84% were seen once. The sample comes from a study of OX40 agonist ivuxolimab in advanced cancers. The wider study: Patients received ivuxolimab, an intravenous treatment, every 2 weeks at 0.01 to 10 mg/kg. Of the patients, three showed partial responses, one with hepatocellular carcinoma and two with cutaneous melanoma.

Regarding the study as a whole: Low normalized T-cell clonal expansion was additionally recorded for some nonresponders.

The CDR3 is made up of 14 amino acids. Germline lookup yields CDR1 PRHDT and CDR2 FYEKMQ (reference sequence). At cycle 4 day 1, cycle 7 day 1, and baseline, blood was sampled. The TCR sequence derives from an adult with an advanced solid tumor such as melanoma, head and neck, liver or kidney cancer. V and J are TRBV13 and TRBJ2-5; D is possibly TRBD1 or TRBD2 (7 bases each). The end of the DNA aligns better with TRBJ2-7, so the J call may be wrong. Material: CD4+ or CD8+ T cells sorted from blood, obtained in a trial of the OX40 agonist ivuxolimab. The CDR3 DNA follows: TGTGCCAGCCGCGGGGGACAGAGCTCCTACGAGCAGTACTTC. It encodes CASRGGQSSYEQYF.